This T cell receptor beta chain was identified during a study of shared clonotypes between healthy human individuals. Study-level points and caveats: For naive CD4 cells, 4% to 6% of clonotypes were shared across a handful of donors.

The CDR3 has 13 residues. V was pared by 0 bases and J by 2 bases, with 6 bases between. Germline assignment: CDR1 SGHRS and CDR2 YFSETQ. Of note for this clone: The antigen remains undetermined.

TCRdb keeps only in-frame clones here, not all; method: immunoSEQ multiplex PCR. Counted here are about 380,000 clones, about 96% occurring once; the ten biggest clones make up approximately 0.32%. The clonotype comes from a man aged 30 to 45 in good health. Sequencing used memory CD8+ T cells sorted from blood. Noted subset: CD45RO+ cells pooled with CCR7-negative TemRA cells. This chain links TRBV5-1 with TRBJ2-7; D is ambiguous. This chain's CDR3 is CASSLAVAYEQYF. CDR3 DNA: TGCGCCAGCAGCTTGGCCGTAGCCTACGAGCAGTACTTC.